This TCR beta chain was sequenced in a study of response to subunit inactivated influenza vaccine. Study observations and caveats: Authors suggested few new T cells are recruited by each seasonal influenza vaccination.

With V trimmed by 4 bases and J by 4 bases, 12 bases remained unmatched. The germline V gene has CDR1 SGHRS and CDR2 YFSETQ. The CDR3 sequence is 16 residues long. Via MiXCR, TCRdb re-called the RT-PCR reads, giving one row per CDR3 protein. The data show approximately 520,000 distinct CDR3 sequences, with less than 30% seen just once and less than 2.5% held by the top ten. Concerning this clonotype: What it binds is not known.

This material consisted of CD4+ T cells sorted from PBMCs, taken 5 to 6 days after vaccination. The source of this sequence is a man in his fifties or sixties who received an inactivated influenza vaccine. The rearrangement joins TRBV5-1 to TRBJ2-5; 8 bases match TRBD2. The CDR3 loop reads CASSPGGSGGGETQYF. CDR3 coding DNA: TGCGCCAGCAGCCCGGGAGGATCCGGGGGGGGAGAGACCCAGTACTTC.